The T cell receptor (beta chain) described here comes from a study of cytomegalovirus exposure and HLA in healthy donors. CDR3 length: 13 amino acids. The germline V and J ends were trimmed by 4 bases and 4 bases, with 8 bases remaining between them. The germline V gene encodes CDR1 MGHDK and CDR2 SYGVNS. In the PCR, 60 Vbeta and 13 Jbeta primers were used. Clones were sequenced by immunoSEQ multiplex PCR, and TCRdb holds only the in-frame ones, with some missing. The sample consists of more than 150,000 clones, roughly 84% of them appearing once. Concerning this clone: The antigen remains unidentified.

Study-wide results and limits: An analysis that was carried out later associated 15,000 to 20,000 TCR beta sequences with HLA alleles at 0.05 false discovery rate.

The specimen sequenced was PBMCs. The V gene is TRBV25-1, the J gene TRBJ1-5; no reliable D call. The receptor was derived from a boy under 18 in good health and CMV-seronegative. The CDR3 loop is CASSVNSNQPQHF. Written as DNA, the CDR3 is TGTGCCAGCAGTGTAAACAGTAATCAGCCCCAGCATTTT. The complete variable domain, with remaining parts taken from reference TRBV25-1 and TRBJ1-5, reads EADIYQTPRYLVIGTGKKITLECSQTMGHDKMYWYQQDPGMELHLIHYSYGVNSTEKGDLSSESTVSRIRTEHFPLTLESARPSHTSQYLCASSVNSNQPQHFGDGTRLSIL.